This record looks at one TCR beta chain sequence and its context. Germline V gene data show CDR1 as SGHRS and CDR2 as YFSETQ. The V gene lost 0 bases and the J gene lost 9 bases, with 12 bases spanning the gap. This CDR3 contains 13 residues. Alongside a J-beta primer mix, a sample-barcoded 5' primer served in a second PCR lasting about 7 to 11 cycles. Every single cDNA molecule received a tag from a template-switch adaptor with 12 random nucleotides. Every sample gave at least 3 million paired-end reads containing CDR3. TCRdb analysed the 5' RACE reads with MiXCR anew, one entry per CDR3 protein. Altogether approximately 1,000,000 distinct CDR3 sequences are present, 35% to 55% being singletons, with the ten largest covering under 20%. This sample stems from a study of blood T cells in healthy people across ages. Across the whole study: Per two T cells, about one barcoded beta molecule was captured through template switching.

The TCR sequence derives from a woman aged 60-75 years in good health. The chain has TRBV5-1 and TRBJ2-5, with D possibly matching TRBD2 (5 bases). The sample comprised blood. The CDR3 sequence: CASSLAGVSAQYF. CDR3 sequence (DNA): TGCGCCAGCAGCTTGGCCGGGGTTTCGGCCCAGTACTTC.